These 11 T cell receptor beta chains came from one sample sequenced in a study of cytomegalovirus exposure and HLA in healthy donors. Assay used: immunoSEQ multiplex PCR; TCRdb lists only in-frame clones, some missing. The sample yields about 400,000 clones, roughly 90% seen once. The source material was PBMCs. Receptors were obtained from a woman between 18 and 29 years old in good health and CMV-seronegative.

As DNA, the CDR3 is TGTGCCAGCTGGTACCGACAGGAAAACTATGGCTACACCTTC. Translated: CASWYRQENYGYTF. The genes are TRBV28 and TRBJ1-2; weak D call: TRBD1 (6 bases). Germline assignment: CDR1 MDHEN and CDR2 SYDVKM. This CDR3 contains 14 residues. V was trimmed by 8 bases and J by 2 bases, leaving 15 bases between them.

This chain links TRBV27 with TRBJ2-3; D is unresolved. CDR3 length: 12 amino acids. Germline V gene lookup returns CDR1 MNHEY and CDR2 SMNVEV (reference sequence). V was shortened by 6 bases and J by 2 bases, with 6 bases between the two germline ends. CDR3 in amino acids: CASRAPTDTQYF. CDR3 coding DNA: TGTGCCAGCAGAGCCCCCACAGATACGCAGTATTTT.

The rearrangement joins TRBV30 to TRBJ2-3; the D gene is possibly TRBD1 (5 bases). The V end was cut by 0 bases, the J end by 6 bases, with 19 bases between. The CDR3 consists of 16 residues. In germline, CDR1 is GTSNPN, CDR2 SVGIG (reference sequence). The CDR3 coding sequence is TGTGCCTGGAGTGTAATAAGGGGTTCTCTAGTGGATACGCAGTATTTT. Its translation: CAWSVIRGSLVDTQYF.

Turning to this clone: With a much larger clone just one base away, this may be a read error. Other DNA sequences within the sample encode an identical CDR3. The CDR3 reads CASSPQGYEQYF. Here the CDR3 DNA reads TGTGCCAGCAGTCCACAGGGATACGAGCAGTACTTC. The chain has TRBV27 and TRBJ2-7, with D perhaps TRBD1 (6 bases). Trimming took off 5 bases at V and 4 bases at J, with 9 bases between the two ends. This CDR3 is 12 amino acids long. The V gene's germline CDR1 is MNHEY and CDR2 SMNVEV (reference sequence).

The chain recombines TRBV28 with TRBJ1-2, with a tentative D call TRBD1 (6 bases). Germline V lookup: CDR1 MDHEN, CDR2 SYDVKM. The CDR3 has 15 amino acids. Trimming removed 2 bases from V and 4 bases from J, with 14 bases in between. The CDR3 reads CASSLRDTYFYGYTF. As DNA, the CDR3 is TGTGCCAGCAGTTTACGGGACACTTACTTCTATGGCTACACCTTC.

The chain couples TRBV18 to TRBJ2-7, with 9 bases matching TRBD1. Looked up from germline, CDR1 is KGHSH and CDR2 is LQKENI. The V gene end was trimmed by 6 bases and the J gene end by 1 base; junction bases not matched to a gene: 4. The CDR3 length is 14 residues. CDR3: CASSSGQGSYEQYF. The CDR3 coding sequence is TGTGCCAGCTCTTCGGGACAGGGATCCTACGAGCAGTACTTC.

This clone appeared once. The chain couples TRBV11-2 to TRBJ1-1; no clear D. V shed 5 bases and J shed 2 bases, with 15 bases lying between them. Per the germline V gene, CDR1 is SGHAT and CDR2 is FQNNGV. The CDR3 extends over 15 amino acids. CDR3 in amino acids: CASSPTPTVNTEAFF. The CDR3 nucleotides read TGTGCCAGCAGCCCCACCCCCACAGTAAACACTGAAGCTTTCTTT.

This clone was seen only a few times. The genes are TRBV10-1 and TRBJ1-1; D may be TRBD1 (6 bases). V dropped 3 bases and J dropped 6 bases, with 8 bases sitting between them. CDR3 length equals 12 residues. CDR1 WNHNN and CDR2 SYGVQD come from the germline V gene (reference sequence). CDR3 sequence reads: CASSEGQSEAFF. Here the CDR3 DNA reads TGCGCCAGCAGTGAAGGACAGTCTGAAGCTTTCTTT.

CDR3 sequence (DNA): TGTGCCAGCAGATGGGGACAGAGAGGAAACACCATATATTTT. As protein: CASRWGQRGNTIYF. This chain uses TRBV28 with TRBJ1-3, with 7 bases that match TRBD1. CDR1 and CDR2 from the germline V gene are MDHEN and SYDVKM. The V and J ends lost 6 bases and 4 bases, in that order; junction bases with no gene match: 6. CDR3 length: 14 amino acids.

V and J are TRBV10-2 and TRBJ1-2, with 8 bases identical to TRBD1. CDR1 and CDR2 from the germline V gene are WSHSY and SAAADI. The trim removed 7 bases at V and 1 base at J, leaving 8 bases unmatched. CDR3 length equals 15 residues. CDR3 sequence (DNA): TGCGCCAGCAAGGGTCCAGGGGGCCGTAACTATGGCTACACCTTC. Its translation: CASKGPGGRNYGYTF.

This sequence joins TRBV5-1 and TRBJ2-2; 8 nucleotides align to TRBD2. CDR3 length: 18 amino acids. Trimming cost V 3 bases and J 2 bases; bases outside gene matches: 12. The germline V gene encodes CDR1 SGHRS and CDR2 YFSETQ. The CDR3 here is CASSSRLAGGPNTGELFF. CDR3 DNA sequence: TGCGCCAGCAGCTCCCGGCTAGCGGGCGGCCCTAACACCGGGGAGCTGTTTTTT.